This T cell receptor beta chain comes out of a study of CD8 T cells in ankylosing spondylitis. Study results and limitations: In ankylosing spondylitis blood, a motif of roughly eight highly homologous TCR beta variants appeared characteristic.

This clonotype was picked up many times. Antigen: not known. TCRdb recomputed calls from the 5' RACE reads with MiXCR, one row per CDR3 protein. The sample shows some 330,000 distinct CDR3 sequences, approximately 8.2% of them seen only once. The CDR3 consists of 11 residues. From germline, CDR1 is SQVTM and CDR2 ANQGSEA. Trimming stripped 8 bases from V and 8 bases from J, with 13 bases between. Material for sequencing was blood, either unsorted or a sorted T cell fraction (not recorded which). The rearrangement links TRBV29-1 to TRBJ2-1; D might be TRBD2 (6 bases). The sequence was obtained from a male donor with ankylosing spondylitis. Here the CDR3 reads CSPTEGHEQFF. CDR3 coding DNA: TGCAGCCCTACGGAGGGGCATGAGCAGTTCTTC.